Only a few counts were recorded for the clone carrying this T cell receptor beta chain. Its antigen is unidentified. The PCR used 60 Vbeta and 13 Jbeta primers. Sequenced by immunoSEQ multiplex PCR; TCRdb stores in-frame clones only, minus some. The profile covers about 160,000 clones, with around nine tenths appearing a single time and about 2% taken by the ten largest. The germline gives CDR1 ENHRY, CDR2 SYGVKD. CDR3 length: 15 amino acids. V lost 10 bases to trimming and J lost 6 bases, with 21 bases between them. The data stem from a study of cytomegalovirus exposure and HLA in healthy donors. Study findings and constraints: Cytomegalovirus-associated TCR beta chains were listed, numbering some 150. Data from an earlier analysis indicated that most TCR beta V segments were productive either about 90% or about 30% of the time.

Input material: PBMCs. The chain uses TRBV10-3 and TRBJ2-2, with D possibly TRBD2 on 6 matching bases. The sequence was collected from a woman aged 18-30 years in good health and CMV-seronegative. CDR3 loop: CATGREDKEAGELFF. The DNA for the CDR3 is TGTGCCACCGGAAGGGAGGACAAGGAGGCCGGGGAGCTGTTTTTT.